The rows below give T cell receptor beta chains drawn from one sample of a study of blood T cell repertoires in COVID-19. Only in-frame clones appear in the TCRdb table, and some are missing; sequencing was by immunoSEQ multiplex PCR. The sample has about 260,000 clones, around 91% seen once. Sequenced: PBMCs or T cells enriched from blood (not recorded which). Receptors originate from a woman under 30 who had recovered from COVID-19. The CDR3 runs from the conserved cysteine through the conserved F or W. A D gene is named only where the DNA matches it firmly. Rows give clone size only sometimes, using once, few, many, or a class for an expanded clone.

TRBJ1-2 TRBV7-9 TRBD1 NA CASSPRDRTGKPYTF TGTGCCAGCAGCCCTCGAGATAGGACAGGAAAGCCCTACACCTTC
TRBJ1-6 TRBV20-1 NA NA CSARANAWGHF TGCAGTGCCAGGGCTAACGCTTGGGGCCACTTT
TRBJ2-3 TRBV5-4 NA NA CASSLGLGTDTQYF TGTGCCAGCAGCTTGGGACTGGGCACAGATACGCAGTATTTT
TRBJ2-2 TRBV2 TRBD1 NA CASSGTGGTGELFF TGTGCCAGCAGTGGGACAGGGGGCACCGGGGAGCTGTTTTTT
TRBJ2-1 TRBV11-2 TRBD2 NA CASSRAGLAVREQFF TGTGCCAGCAGCCGGGCGGGGCTAGCGGTGCGCGAGCAGTTCTTC
TRBJ1-1 TRBV5-5 NA NA CASSLKARDTEAFF TGTGCCAGCAGCTTAAAAGCTCGGGACACTGAAGCTTTCTTT
TRBJ1-1 TRBV5-6 NA NA CASGPGQIEAFF TGTGCCAGCGGGCCTGGACAGATTGAAGCTTTCTTT
TRBJ2-5 TRBV13 TRBD2 NA CASSLEGSGGPSFKTQYF TGTGCCAGCAGCTTAGAAGGTAGCGGGGGTCCCTCGTTCAAGACCCAGTACTTC
TRBJ2-1 TRBV30 NA NA CAWSGVSSSGEQFF TGTGCCTGGAGCGGAGTTAGCTCCTCCGGGGAGCAGTTCTTC
TRBJ1-4 TRBV19 TRBD1 few CASSIPGTGGAWNEKLFF TGTGCCAGTAGTATACCCGGGACAGGGGGCGCGTGGAATGAAAAACTGTTTTTT
TRBJ2-1 TRBV5-1 TRBD2 NA CASSLTSGSYNEQFF TGCGCCAGCAGCTTAACTAGCGGTTCCTACAATGAGCAGTTCTTC
TRBJ1-2 TRBV2 TRBD1 NA CASLDRGYYGYTF TGTGCCAGCCTCGACAGGGGCTACTATGGCTACACCTTC
TRBJ2-3 TRBV25-1 TRBD1 NA CASSEWRIQTGNTQYF TGTGCCAGCAGTGAATGGAGGATCCAGACAGGGAATACGCAGTATTTT
TRBJ1-2 TRBV10-3 TRBD1 NA CAISDLTGDYGYTF TGTGCCATCAGTGATCTAACAGGGGACTATGGCTACACCTTC
TRBJ2-5 TRBV7-2 TRBD2 NA CASSFTLMTSGEETQYF TGTGCCAGCAGCTTTACCCTCATGACTAGCGGGGAGGAGACCCAGTACTTC
TRBJ2-7 TRBV27 NA NA CASSLIGGPRDGEQYF TGTGCCAGCAGTTTGATAGGGGGCCCGCGGGACGGCGAGCAGTACTTC
TRBJ2-7 TRBV5-5 NA NA CASSSERDYEQYF TGTGCCAGCAGCTCGGAGAGGGACTACGAGCAGTACTTC
TRBJ2-3 TRBV7-9 TRBD2 NA CASSPRTSRGDTQYF TGTGCCAGCAGCCCCCGGACTAGCCGGGGAGATACGCAGTATTTT
TRBJ2-5 TRBV10-3 TRBD2 NA CAISESTSGGLRETQYF TGTGCCATCAGTGAGTCCACTAGCGGGGGGCTTAGGGAGACCCAGTACTTC
TRBJ1-4 TRBV28 NA NA CASSLGGNEKLFF TGTGCCAGCAGTCTAGGGGGTAATGAAAAACTGTTTTTT
TRBJ1-6 TRBV4-1 NA NA CASSQEGTGSPLHF TGCGCCAGCAGCCAGGAGGGGACCGGGTCACCCCTCCACTTT
TRBJ2-2 TRBV9 NA NA CASSPFPGAGELFF TGTGCCAGCAGCCCCTTCCCGGGAGCCGGGGAGCTGTTTTTT
TRBJ1-1 TRBV19 NA NA CASSIPGEQGEAFF TGTGCCAGTAGTATACCTGGGGAACAGGGTGAGGCTTTCTTT
TRBJ1-5 TRBV28 TRBD1 NA CASSLGTGGNQPQHF TGTGCCAGCAGTTTAGGGACAGGGGGCAATCAGCCCCAGCATTTT
TRBJ2-1 TRBV6-5 TRBD2 NA CASSDLAGGPNEQFF TGTGCCAGCAGCGACCTAGCGGGGGGGCCAAATGAGCAGTTCTTC
TRBJ1-4 TRBV7-2 NA NA CASSLGPGEGTNEKLFF TGTGCCAGCAGCTTAGGTCCAGGGGAAGGAACTAATGAAAAACTGTTTTTT
TRBJ1-2 TRBV19 TRBD1 NA CASRDREVYGYTF TGTGCCAGCCGGGACAGGGAGGTCTATGGCTACACCTTC
TRBJ1-3 TRBV7-9 NA NA CASSQGIEVTSGNTIYF TGTGCCAGCAGCCAGGGGATTGAGGTTACCTCTGGAAACACCATATATTTT
TRBJ2-7 TRBV19 TRBD1 NA CASSKTLGTAAYEQYF TGTGCCAGTAGTAAAACCCTCGGGACAGCAGCCTACGAGCAGTACTTC
TRBJ2-5 TRBV15 NA NA CATSRDQGIETQYF TGTGCCACCAGCAGAGATCAGGGTATAGAGACCCAGTACTTC
TRBJ1-4 TRBV6-5 NA NA CASSQTGNGEKLFF TGTGCCAGCAGTCAGACAGGAAACGGTGAAAAACTGTTTTTT
TRBJ1-4 TRBV9 TRBD1 once CASSADRGRGGNEKLFF TGTGCCAGCAGCGCGGACAGGGGGCGCGGTGGTAATGAAAAACTGTTTTTT
TRBJ1-2 TRBV5-6 NA NA CASSLAGTNNYGYTF TGTGCCAGCAGCCTTGCCGGGACAAACAACTATGGCTACACCTTC
TRBJ2-1 TRBV19 TRBD2 NA CASSIRAGGVNEQFF TGTGCCAGTAGTATACGGGCGGGGGGAGTAAATGAGCAGTTCTTC
TRBJ1-2 TRBV6-4 TRBD1 NA CASSPGTGVYGYTF TGTGCCAGCAGTCCCGGGACAGGGGTCTATGGCTACACCTTC
TRBJ2-7 TRBV5-1 NA NA CASSLASTWEQYF TGCGCCAGCAGCTTGGCCTCAACATGGGAGCAGTACTTC
TRBJ1-1 TRBV27 TRBD1 NA CASSSETGADTEAFF TGTGCCAGCAGTTCGGAGACAGGGGCCGACACTGAAGCTTTCTTT
TRBJ2-1 TRBV4-1 TRBD1 NA CASSQEAQGAYNEQFF TGCGCCAGCAGCCAAGAGGCACAGGGGGCTTACAATGAGCAGTTCTTC
TRBJ2-2 TRBV5-1 TRBD2 NA CASSLGGLAGTGELFF TGCGCCAGCAGCTTGGGCGGACTAGCGGGAACCGGGGAGCTGTTTTTT
TRBJ2-7 TRBV5-4 TRBD1 NA CASSLWTGGEQYF TGTGCCAGCAGCTTGTGGACAGGGGGCGAGCAGTACTTC
TRBJ2-3 TRBV7-8 TRBD1 once CASLRDRSTDTQYF TGTGCCAGCCTCCGGGACAGAAGCACAGATACGCAGTATTTT
TRBJ2-1 TRBV9 NA NA CASSERTYYNEQFF TGTGCCAGCAGCGAGAGGACATACTACAATGAGCAGTTCTTC
TRBJ1-1 TRBV29-1 NA NA CSAEDRLEAFF TGCAGCGCCGAGGACAGACTTGAAGCTTTCTTT
TRBJ1-1 TRBV5-4 NA NA CASSLAGILTEAFF TGTGCCAGCAGCTTGGCAGGGATTCTTACTGAAGCTTTCTTT